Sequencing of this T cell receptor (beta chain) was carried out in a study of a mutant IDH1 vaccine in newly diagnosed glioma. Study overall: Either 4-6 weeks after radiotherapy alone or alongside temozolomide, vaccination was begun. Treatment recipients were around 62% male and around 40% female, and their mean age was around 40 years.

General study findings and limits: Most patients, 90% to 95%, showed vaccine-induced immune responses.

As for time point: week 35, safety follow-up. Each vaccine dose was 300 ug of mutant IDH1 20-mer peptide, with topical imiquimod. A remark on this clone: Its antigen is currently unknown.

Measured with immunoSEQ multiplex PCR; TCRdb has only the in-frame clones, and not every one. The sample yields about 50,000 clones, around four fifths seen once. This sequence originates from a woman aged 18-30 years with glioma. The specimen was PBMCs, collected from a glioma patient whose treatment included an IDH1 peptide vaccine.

DNA for the CDR3: TGTGCCAGCAGCTCCCCGGGGCTAGAGGAGACCCAGTACTTC. The encoded protein is CASSSPGLEETQYF. The chain has TRBV7-9 and TRBJ2-5; D could derive from TRBD1 or TRBD2 (5 bases each). The CDR3 extends over 14 amino acids. V was trimmed by 4 bases and J by 5 bases, leaving 14 bases between them. The germline CDR1 and CDR2 sequences are SEHNR and FQNEAQ (reference sequence).